This T cell receptor beta chain appears in the sequencing data of a study of OX40 agonist ivuxolimab in advanced cancers. Study in general: Of the participants, approximately 36% had some prior anti-PD-1, anti-PD-L1 or anti-CTLA-4 therapy, which was allowed.

Some clones are missing from TCRdb's copy, which holds only in-frame ones; the method was immunoSEQ multiplex PCR. Of some 54,000 clones in the sample, around 77% were seen once. Note on this clone: Its antigen is unidentified.

Germline CDR1 and CDR2: SQVTM and ANQGSEA. The CDR3 consists of 12 residues. Study-wide results and limits: With doses of 0.1-3.0 mg/kg, partial responders showed among the lowest clonal expansion.

Blood sampling was done at baseline, cycle 4 day 1, and cycle 7 day 1. This receptor was obtained from an adult with an advanced solid tumor such as melanoma, head and neck, liver or kidney cancer. This sample comprised CD4+ or CD8+ T cells sorted from blood, obtained in a trial of the OX40 agonist ivuxolimab. This rearrangement joins TRBV29-1 to TRBJ2-1; the match to TRBD1 covers 7 bases. The CDR3: CSGRGPGDEQFF. The CDR3 DNA reads TGCAGTGGAAGGGGGCCCGGGGATGAGCAGTTCTTC.